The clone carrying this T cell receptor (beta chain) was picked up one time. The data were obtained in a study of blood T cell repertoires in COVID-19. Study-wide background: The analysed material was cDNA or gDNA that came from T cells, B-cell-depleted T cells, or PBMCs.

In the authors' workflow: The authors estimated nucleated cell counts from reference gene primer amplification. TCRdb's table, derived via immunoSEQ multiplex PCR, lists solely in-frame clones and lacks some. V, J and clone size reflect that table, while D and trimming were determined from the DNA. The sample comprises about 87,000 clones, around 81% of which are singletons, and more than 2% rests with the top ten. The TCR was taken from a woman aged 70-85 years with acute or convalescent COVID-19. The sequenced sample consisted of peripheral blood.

The CDR3 bases are TGTGCCAGCAGACCGGGACAGATTTCCTACGAGCAGTACTTC. Protein sequence: CASRPGQISYEQYF. V and J are TRBV6-5 and TRBJ2-7; 7 bases align to TRBD1. V lost 6 bases, J lost 1 base, and 6 bases stayed unmatched. Germline V CDR1 and CDR2: MNHEY, SVGAGI. CDR3 length equals 14 residues.